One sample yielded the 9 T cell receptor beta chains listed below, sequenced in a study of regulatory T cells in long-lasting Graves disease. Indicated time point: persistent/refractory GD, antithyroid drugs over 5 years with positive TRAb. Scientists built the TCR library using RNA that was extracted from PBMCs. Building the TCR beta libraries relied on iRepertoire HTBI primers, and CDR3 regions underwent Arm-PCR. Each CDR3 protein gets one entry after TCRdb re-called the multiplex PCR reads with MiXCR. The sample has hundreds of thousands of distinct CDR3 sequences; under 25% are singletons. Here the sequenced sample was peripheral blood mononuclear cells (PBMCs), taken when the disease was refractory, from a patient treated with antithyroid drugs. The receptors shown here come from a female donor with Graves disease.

The CDR3 sequence: CASSQTGQGRANEKLFF. DNA for the CDR3: TGTGCCAGCAGCCAGACCGGACAGGGTCGCGCTAATGAAAAACTGTTTTTT. V and J are TRBV3-1 and TRBJ1-4, with 8 bases aligning to TRBD1. The CDR3 length is 17 residues. Germline V gene lookup returns CDR1 LGHDT and CDR2 YNNKEL (reference sequence). The trim removed 3 bases at V and 3 bases at J, leaving 9 bases unmatched.

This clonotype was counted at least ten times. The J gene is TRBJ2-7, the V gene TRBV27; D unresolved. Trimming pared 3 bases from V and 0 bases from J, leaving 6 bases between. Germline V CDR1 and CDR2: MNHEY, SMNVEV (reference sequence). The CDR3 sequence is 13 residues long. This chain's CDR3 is CASSLIGSYEQYF. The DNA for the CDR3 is TGTGCCAGCAGTTTGATCGGCTCCTACGAGCAGTACTTC.

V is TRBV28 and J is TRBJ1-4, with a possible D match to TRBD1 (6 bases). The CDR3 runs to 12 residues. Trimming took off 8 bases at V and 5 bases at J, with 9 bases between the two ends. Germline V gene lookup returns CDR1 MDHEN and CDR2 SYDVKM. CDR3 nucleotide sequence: TGTGCCAGCGGAGGGGGGAATGAAAAACTGTTTTTT. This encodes CASGGGNEKLFF.

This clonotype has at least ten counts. The CDR3 DNA is TGTGCCAGCAGCACCGGGACAGGGGCGGTCTATGGCTACACCTTC. Its protein product is CASSTGTGAVYGYTF. The V and J genes are TRBV6-1 and TRBJ1-2; 10 nucleotides agree with TRBD1. J gave up 4 bases and V 6 bases, and 8 bases lay outside the gene matches. Germline V gives CDR1 MNHNS, CDR2 SASEGT. The CDR3 covers 15 residues.

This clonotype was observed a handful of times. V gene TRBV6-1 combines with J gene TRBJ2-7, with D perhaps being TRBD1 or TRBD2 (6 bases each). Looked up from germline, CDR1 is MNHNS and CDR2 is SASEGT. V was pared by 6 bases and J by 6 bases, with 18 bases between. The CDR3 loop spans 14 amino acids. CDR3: CASRRDKALSEQYF. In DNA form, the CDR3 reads TGTGCCAGCAGGCGGGACAAGGCCCTCTCCGAGCAGTACTTC.

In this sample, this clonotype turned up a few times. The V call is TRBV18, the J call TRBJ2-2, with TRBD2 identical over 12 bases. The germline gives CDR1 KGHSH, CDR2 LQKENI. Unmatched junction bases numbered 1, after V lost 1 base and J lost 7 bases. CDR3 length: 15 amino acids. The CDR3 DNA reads TGTGCCAGCTCACCACGGACTAGCGGGGTCGGGGAGCTGTTTTTT. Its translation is CASSPRTSGVGELFF.

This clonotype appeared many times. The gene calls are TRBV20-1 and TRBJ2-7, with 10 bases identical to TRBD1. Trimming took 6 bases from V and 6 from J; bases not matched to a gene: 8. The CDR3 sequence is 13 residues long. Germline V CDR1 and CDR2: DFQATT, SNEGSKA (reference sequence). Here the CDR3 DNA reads TGCAGTGCCTCCTGGGACAGGGGTGGCGAGCAGTACTTC. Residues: CSASWDRGGEQYF.

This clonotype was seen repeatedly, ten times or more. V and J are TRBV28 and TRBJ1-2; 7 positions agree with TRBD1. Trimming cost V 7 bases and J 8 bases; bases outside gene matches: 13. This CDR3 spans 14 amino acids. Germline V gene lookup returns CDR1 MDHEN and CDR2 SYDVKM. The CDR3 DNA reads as TGTGCCAGCATCACTCCCGGAGGGGGACAGGGCTACACCTTC. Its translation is CASITPGGGQGYTF.

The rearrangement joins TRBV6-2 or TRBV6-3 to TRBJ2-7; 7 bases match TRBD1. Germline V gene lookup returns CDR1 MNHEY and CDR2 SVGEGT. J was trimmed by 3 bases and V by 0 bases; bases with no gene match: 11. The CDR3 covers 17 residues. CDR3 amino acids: CASSYSYGTDILYEQYF. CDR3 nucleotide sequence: TGTGCCAGCAGTTACTCGTACGGGACAGATATCCTCTACGAGCAGTACTTC.